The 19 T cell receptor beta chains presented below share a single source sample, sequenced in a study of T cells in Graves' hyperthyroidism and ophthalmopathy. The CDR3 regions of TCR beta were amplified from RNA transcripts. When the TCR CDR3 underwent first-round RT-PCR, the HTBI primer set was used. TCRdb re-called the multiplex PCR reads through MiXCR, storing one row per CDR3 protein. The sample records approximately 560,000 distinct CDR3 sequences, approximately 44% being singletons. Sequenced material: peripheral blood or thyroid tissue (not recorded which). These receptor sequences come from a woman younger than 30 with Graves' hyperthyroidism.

CDR3 DNA: TGTGCCAGCAGCTTAGCGACAGGGGAAAATGGCTACACCTTC. Translating it yields CASSLATGENGYTF. The chain uses TRBV7-9 and TRBJ1-2, with TRBD1 identical over 8 bases. Germline V CDR1 and CDR2: SEHNR, FQNEAQ (reference sequence). After removal of 0 bases from V and 6 bases from J, the junction contained 3 bases not matched to a gene. The CDR3 spans 14 residues.

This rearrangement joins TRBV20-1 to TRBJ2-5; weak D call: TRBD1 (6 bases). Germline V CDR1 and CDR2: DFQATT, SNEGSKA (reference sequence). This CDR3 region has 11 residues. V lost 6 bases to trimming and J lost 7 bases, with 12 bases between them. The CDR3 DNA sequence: TGCAGTGCCACCTCGACAGGGACCCAGTACTTC. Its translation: CSATSTGTQYF.

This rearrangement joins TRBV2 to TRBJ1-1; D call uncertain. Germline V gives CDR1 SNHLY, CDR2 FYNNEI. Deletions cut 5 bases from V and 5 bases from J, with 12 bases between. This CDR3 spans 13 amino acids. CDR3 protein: CASSYTGKTEAFF. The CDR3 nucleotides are TGTGCCAGCAGTTACACCGGGAAGACTGAAGCTTTCTTT.

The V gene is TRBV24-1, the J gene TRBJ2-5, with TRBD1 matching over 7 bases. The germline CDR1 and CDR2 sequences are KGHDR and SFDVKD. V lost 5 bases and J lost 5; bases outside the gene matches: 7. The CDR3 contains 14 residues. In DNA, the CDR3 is TGTGCCACCAGTGCTGCAGGGGGATCGGAGACCCAGTACTTC. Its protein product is CATSAAGGSETQYF.

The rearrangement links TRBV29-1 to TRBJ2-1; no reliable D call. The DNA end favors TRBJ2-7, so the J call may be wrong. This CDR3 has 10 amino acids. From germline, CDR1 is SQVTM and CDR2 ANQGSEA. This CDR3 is CSVPENEQYF. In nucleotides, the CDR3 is TGCAGCGTTCCTGAGAATGAGCAGTACTTC.

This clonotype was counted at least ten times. The CDR3: CASSLTSGIYEQYF. The DNA of the CDR3 is TGTGCCAGCAGCTTGACTAGCGGGATCTACGAGCAGTACTTC. This chain connects TRBV7-2 to TRBJ2-7, with TRBD2 identical over 11 bases. V lost 3 bases and J lost 3; bases outside the gene matches: 1. Germline CDR1 SGHTA, CDR2 FQGNSA. This CDR3 is 14 amino acids long.

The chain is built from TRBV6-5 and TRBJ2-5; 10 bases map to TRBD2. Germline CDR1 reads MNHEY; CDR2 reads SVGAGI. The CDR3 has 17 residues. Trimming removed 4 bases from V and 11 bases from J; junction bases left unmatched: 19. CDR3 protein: CASSSTLFSGRAVEQYF. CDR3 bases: TGTGCCAGCAGTTCCACGCTCTTCAGCGGGAGGGCCGTTGAGCAGTACTTC.

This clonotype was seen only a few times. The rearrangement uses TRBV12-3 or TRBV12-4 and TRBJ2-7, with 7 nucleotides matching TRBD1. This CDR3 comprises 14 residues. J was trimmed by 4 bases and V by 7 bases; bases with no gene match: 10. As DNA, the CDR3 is TGTGCCAGCACCCTAGGGGACAGTCTATACGAGCAGTACTTC. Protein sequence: CASTLGDSLYEQYF.

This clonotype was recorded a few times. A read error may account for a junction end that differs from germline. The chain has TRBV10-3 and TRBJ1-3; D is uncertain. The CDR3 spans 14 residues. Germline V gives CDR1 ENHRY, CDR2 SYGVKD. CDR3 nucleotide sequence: TGTGCCAGCAGTTCTACAGTCTCTGGAAACACCATATATTTT. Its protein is CASSSTVSGNTIYF.

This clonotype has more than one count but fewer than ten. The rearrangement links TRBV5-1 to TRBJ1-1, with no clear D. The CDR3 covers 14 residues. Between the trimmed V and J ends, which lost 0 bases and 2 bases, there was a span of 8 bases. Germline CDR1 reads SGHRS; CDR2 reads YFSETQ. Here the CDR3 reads CASSLDSINTEAFF. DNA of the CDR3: TGCGCCAGCAGCTTGGACTCTATCAACACTGAAGCTTTCTTT.

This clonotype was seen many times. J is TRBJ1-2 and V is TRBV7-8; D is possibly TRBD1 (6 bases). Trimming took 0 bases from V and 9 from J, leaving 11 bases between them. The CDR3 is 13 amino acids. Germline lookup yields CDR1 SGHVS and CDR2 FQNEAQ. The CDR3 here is CASSLARQDSYTF. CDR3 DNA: TGTGCCAGCAGCTTAGCGCGACAGGACAGCTACACCTTC.

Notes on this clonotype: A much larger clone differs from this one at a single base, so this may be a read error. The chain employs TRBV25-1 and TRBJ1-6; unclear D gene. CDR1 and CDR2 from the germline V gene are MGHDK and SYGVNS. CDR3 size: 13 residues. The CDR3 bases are TGTGCCAGCAATGAAGTCTCGAGCTCACCCCTCCACTTT. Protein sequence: CASNEVSSSPLHF.

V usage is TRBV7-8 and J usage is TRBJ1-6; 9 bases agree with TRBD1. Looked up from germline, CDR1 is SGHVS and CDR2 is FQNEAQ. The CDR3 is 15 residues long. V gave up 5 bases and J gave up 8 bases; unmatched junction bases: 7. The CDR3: CASSKYRGQDSPLHF. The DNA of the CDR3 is TGTGCCAGCAGCAAATACAGGGGGCAAGATTCACCCCTCCACTTT.

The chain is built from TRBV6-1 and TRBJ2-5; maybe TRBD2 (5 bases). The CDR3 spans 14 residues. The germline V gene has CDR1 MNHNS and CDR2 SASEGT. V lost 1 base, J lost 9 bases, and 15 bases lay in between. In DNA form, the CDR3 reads TGTGCCAGCAGTGAAGGAGGGCCCCCTCAGCCCCAGTACTTC. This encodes CASSEGGPPQPQYF.

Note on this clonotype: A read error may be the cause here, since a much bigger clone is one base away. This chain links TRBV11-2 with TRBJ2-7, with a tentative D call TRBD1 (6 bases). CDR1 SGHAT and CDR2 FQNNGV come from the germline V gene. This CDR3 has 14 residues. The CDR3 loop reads CTSSLLPRGSEQYF. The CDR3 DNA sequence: TGTACCAGCAGCTTATTGCCCAGGGGCTCCGAGCAGTACTTC.

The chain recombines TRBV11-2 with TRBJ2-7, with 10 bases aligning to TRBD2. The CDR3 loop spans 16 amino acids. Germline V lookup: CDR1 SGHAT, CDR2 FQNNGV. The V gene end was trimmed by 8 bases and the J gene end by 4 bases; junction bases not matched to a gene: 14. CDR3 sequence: CASFVATGTSAYEQYF. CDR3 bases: TGTGCCAGCTTCGTGGCCACCGGGACTAGCGCGTACGAGCAGTACTTC.

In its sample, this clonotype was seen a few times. CDR3 residues: CASSLGREWQETQYF. CDR3 DNA sequence: TGTGCCAGCAGTTTAGGGCGGGAGTGGCAAGAGACCCAGTACTTC. V usage is TRBV12-3 or TRBV12-4 and J usage is TRBJ2-5; 7 bases are shared with TRBD2. The V segment lost 1 base and the J segment 2 bases; nucleotides outside the gene matches: 4. This CDR3 has 15 residues.

The CDR3 coding sequence is TGCAGCGAAAGGACACGGAACTATGGCTACACCTTC. Protein product: CSERTRNYGYTF. This chain connects TRBV29-1 to TRBJ1-2; possible D gene TRBD1, 5 bases. Trimming shortened V by 7 bases and J by 2 bases, and 11 bases separated the two germline ends. The CDR3 sequence is 12 residues long. The V gene's germline CDR1 is SQVTM and CDR2 ANQGSEA.

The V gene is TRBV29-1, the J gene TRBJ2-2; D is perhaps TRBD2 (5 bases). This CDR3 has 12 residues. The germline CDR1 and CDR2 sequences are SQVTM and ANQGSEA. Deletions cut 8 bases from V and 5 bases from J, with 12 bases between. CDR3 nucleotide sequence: TGCAGCTATTTGCGGGCAACCGGGGAGCTGTTTTTT. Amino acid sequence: CSYLRATGELFF.